This T cell receptor (beta chain) was sequenced in a study of blood T cell repertoires in COVID-19. Study in general: T cells, B-cell-depleted T cells, or PBMCs provided the cDNA or gDNA that served as material.

In the original workflow: Counts of nucleated cells, estimated from reference gene primer amplification, were obtained. Assay used: immunoSEQ multiplex PCR; TCRdb lists only in-frame clones, some missing. V, J and clone size derive from that table, while D and trimming were established from the DNA sequence. The table shows over 400,000 clones, with approximately 83% occurring only once. Looked up from germline, CDR1 is SGHRS and CDR2 is YFSETQ. The CDR3 totals 15 residues. Trimming removed 1 base from V and 8 bases from J, with 18 bases in between. This chain uses TRBV5-1 with TRBJ1-2; D is perhaps TRBD1 (6 bases). The TCR sequence derives from a human donor in a cohort sampled during active COVID-19. Sample: peripheral blood. This chain's CDR3 is CASSLTTGTSSGYTF. The CDR3 DNA sequence: TGCGCCAGCAGCTTGACGACAGGAACTTCTAGCGGCTACACCTTC.